This T cell receptor beta chain was sequenced during a study of PD-L1 blockade in urothelial cancer. Study-level background: The patients first took atezolizumab in about 2014, receiving 1,200 mg intravenously every 3 weeks. Bladder-origin urothelial cancer in males covered about 90% of the 29 patients. At 6 weeks and at 3 weeks (second dose) after treatment start, blood was analyzed. Specimens of blood held a median count of approximately 150,000 T cells.

Germline CDR1 is SGHTA and CDR2 is FQGNSA. This CDR3 has 15 residues. V gave up 5 bases and J gave up 2 bases, with 16 bases separating them. Method: immunoSEQ multiplex PCR; TCRdb's copy keeps in-frame clones and lacks some. Here the sample spans about 84,000 clones, roughly 82% being singletons. The source of this sequence is a man aged 65-85 years with urothelial cancer. This chain links TRBV7-2 with TRBJ2-7; perhaps TRBD2 as D (5 bases). The sequences come from PBMCs, collected around atezolizumab (anti-PD-L1) treatment. CDR3 in DNA: TGTGCCAGCAGCCGCGACTACCCTATTGCCTACGAGCAGTACTTC. It codes for CASSRDYPIAYEQYF.